What follows are 29 T cell receptor beta chains derived from one specimen sequenced in a study of cytomegalovirus exposure and HLA in healthy donors. PCR used 60 Vbeta primers and 13 Jbeta primers. The method was immunoSEQ multiplex PCR; TCRdb's version includes in-frame clones alone and lacks a portion of them. The sample lists 150,000 to 200,000 clones; 76% were seen once. The source material was PBMCs. The receptors stem from a male donor in good health and CMV-seronegative.

This chain joins TRBV19 and TRBJ2-4; 7 bases agree with TRBD1. The CDR3 length is 15 residues. V shed 2 bases, J shed 3 bases, and the junction held 4 bases outside the gene matches. Germline V lookup: CDR1 LNHDA, CDR2 SQIVND (reference sequence). The CDR3 bases are TGTGCCAGTAGTATATCACAGGGGATCAAAAACATTCAGTACTTC. This gives the protein CASSISQGIKNIQYF.

This clone appeared once. This chain uses TRBV7-8 with TRBJ2-3; 7 bases align to TRBD2. The CDR3 sequence is 17 residues long. In germline, CDR1 is SGHVS, CDR2 FQNEAQ. The ends lost 4 bases at V and 2 bases at J; junction bases unmatched: 12. CDR3 sequence (DNA): TGTGCCAGCAGCTCAAAGAGAGGAGCGGGGTCCACAGATACGCAGTATTTT. Translated: CASSSKRGAGSTDTQYF.

V gene TRBV28 combines with J gene TRBJ1-1, with TRBD1 as a possible D gene (5 bases). Germline CDR1 MDHEN, CDR2 SYDVKM. The germline V and J ends were trimmed by 6 bases and 3 bases, with 11 bases remaining between them. This CDR3 has 13 amino acids. The CDR3 nucleotides are TGTGCCAGCAGAATCCAGGGTCACACTGAAGCTTTCTTT. Amino acids: CASRIQGHTEAFF.

To note about this clone: One end of the junction fails to match germline, which may point to a read error. V gene TRBV7-8 combines with J gene TRBJ2-5; the match to TRBD2 covers 7 bases. Per germline, CDR1 SGHVS and CDR2 FQNEAQ. CDR3 length equals 14 residues. As DNA, the CDR3 is TGTGCCACCAGCTTAGTCGCGGGAGAAGAGACCCAGTACTTC. Protein sequence: CATSLVAGEETQYF.

This rearrangement joins TRBV4-2 to TRBJ1-1, with 10 positions matching TRBD1. The CDR3 contains 16 residues. J gave up 1 base and V 3 bases, and 5 bases lay outside the gene matches. The V gene's germline CDR1 is LGHNA and CDR2 YNFKEQ. CDR3 region: CASSHRDRGWNTEAFF. The CDR3 nucleotides read TGTGCCAGCAGCCACCGGGACAGGGGATGGAACACTGAAGCTTTCTTT.

The chain uses TRBV23-1 and TRBJ2-7; 7 positions agree with TRBD2. TRBV23-1 is designated an ORF whose function remains uncertain. The CDR3 spans 15 residues. The V segment lost 1 base and the J segment 3 bases; nucleotides outside the gene matches: 6. CDR3 bases: TGCGCCAGCAGTCAATGCGGGAGAAAGAACTACGAGCAGTACTTC. It specifies CASSQCGRKNYEQYF.

The V gene is TRBV29-1, the J gene TRBJ1-3, with TRBD1 identical over 7 bases. CDR1 is SQVTM, CDR2 ANQGSEA, per germline. The CDR3 spans 11 residues. After removal of 7 bases from V and 4 bases from J, the junction contained 1 base not matched to a gene. The CDR3 here is CSGGQGNTIYF. As DNA, the CDR3 is TGCAGCGGGGGACAGGGAAACACCATATATTTT.

The V and J genes are TRBV10-3 and TRBJ2-2, with 13 bases aligning to TRBD2. The CDR3 contains 16 residues. With V trimmed by 7 bases and J by 5 bases, 7 bases remained unmatched. Germline V gene sequence: CDR1 ENHRY, CDR2 SYGVKD. For the CDR3, the DNA is TGTGCCATCACCCGGACTAGCGGGAGAGGTACCGGGGAGCTGTTTTTT. It encodes CAITRTSGRGTGELFF.

This clone occurred a few times. Relative to the germline gene, one junction end is altered; a read error may explain this. The chain is built from TRBV5-4 and TRBJ1-1; the D is unclear. Germline CDR1 reads SGHNT; CDR2 reads YYREEE (reference sequence). This CDR3 has 14 amino acids. CDR3 DNA: TGCGCCAGCAGCCAGAACGAGGGTAATGCTGAAGCTTTCTTT. Translating gives CASSQNEGNAEAFF.

V usage is TRBV2 and J usage is TRBJ1-2; 12 bases fit TRBD1. V lost 8 bases and J lost 6; bases outside the gene matches: 7. Germline V gene sequence: CDR1 SNHLY, CDR2 FYNNEI. The CDR3 has 14 residues. The CDR3 DNA is TGTGCCAGCTTCCGGGACAGGGGGCTGGATGGCTACACCTTC. Amino acid sequence: CASFRDRGLDGYTF.

The chain combines TRBV25-1 with TRBJ1-6; D is perhaps TRBD1 (5 bases). The CDR3 consists of 13 residues. V lost 4 bases and J 10 bases, leaving 11 bases between the germline ends. Germline assignment: CDR1 MGHDK and CDR2 SYGVNS. The CDR3 region has the DNA TGTGCCAGCAGTGGACCAGGGAACTCACCCCTCCACTTT. It encodes CASSGPGNSPLHF.

The rearrangement uses TRBV4-3 and TRBJ2-1; possible D gene TRBD2, 5 bases. V was cut by 0 bases and J by 2 bases, with 8 bases left in between. The germline V gene has CDR1 LGHNA and CDR2 YSLEER. This CDR3 is 15 amino acids long. The CDR3 loop reads CASSQDSRAYNEQFF. The CDR3, as DNA: TGCGCCAGCAGCCAAGATTCGAGGGCCTACAATGAGCAGTTCTTC.

In this sample, this clone turned up a few times. The CDR3 region has the DNA TGCAGCACGAGCACAGGGGCAGACTATGGCTACACCTTC. It yields the protein CSTSTGADYGYTF. This chain uses TRBV29-1 with TRBJ1-2, with 7 nucleotides matching TRBD1. J lost 3 bases, V lost 8 bases, and 9 bases had no gene match. This CDR3 region has 13 residues. CDR1 is SQVTM, CDR2 ANQGSEA, per germline.

The rearrangement uses TRBV5-8 and TRBJ1-2, with TRBD1 matching over 9 bases. The CDR3 loop spans 14 amino acids. V lost 4 bases, J lost 8 bases, and 9 bases stayed unmatched. The V gene's germline CDR1 is SGHTS and CDR2 YDEGEE. DNA of the CDR3: TGTGCCAGCAGCATTATGGGACAGGGCTACGGCTACACCTTC. The encoded protein is CASSIMGQGYGYTF. The complete variable domain, with remaining parts taken from reference TRBV5-8 and TRBJ1-2, reads EAGVTQSPTHLIKTRGQQATLRCSPISGHTSVYWYQQALGLGLQFLLWYDEGEERNRGNFPPRFSGRQFPNYSSELNVNALELEDSALYLCASSIMGQGYGYTFGSGTRLTVV.

The table lists this clone with a count of one. V is TRBV15 and J is TRBJ2-2, with 11 bases matching TRBD2. This CDR3 is 15 amino acids long. Germline values: CDR1 LNHNV, CDR2 YYDKDF (reference sequence). V lost 4 bases and J lost 6; bases outside the gene matches: 4. The CDR3 here is CATSIAGGPPGELFF. The DNA of the CDR3 is TGTGCCACCAGCATAGCGGGAGGGCCGCCCGGGGAGCTGTTTTTT.

The chain joins TRBV5-1 to TRBJ2-7; 7 bases fit TRBD2. Looked up from germline, CDR1 is SGHRS and CDR2 is YFSETQ. J gave up 0 bases and V 4 bases, and 13 bases lay outside the gene matches. The CDR3 spans 17 residues. The CDR3 region has the DNA TGCGCCAGCAGCCCAAAGGGAGTGGGGGACTACTCCTACGAGCAGTACTTC. This translates into CASSPKGVGDYSYEQYF.

This clone showed up just once. CDR3 amino acids: CASSFQGYEQYF. The CDR3 nucleotides read TGTGCCAGCAGCTTTCAGGGCTACGAGCAGTACTTC. The chain is built from TRBV11-1 and TRBJ2-7; the D gene is possibly TRBD1 (5 bases). Trimming left V 3 bases short and J 3 bases short, with 6 bases between. This CDR3 is built from 12 residues. Germline CDR1 is SGHAT and CDR2 is FQDESV (reference sequence).

The chain carries TRBV27 and TRBJ2-7; TRBD2 matches at 8 bases. The ends lost 2 bases at V and 4 bases at J; junction bases unmatched: 4. The CDR3 totals 14 residues. Germline V gene data show CDR1 as MNHEY and CDR2 as SMNVEV (reference sequence). CDR3 region: CASSLVAGGYEQYF. CDR3 sequence (DNA): TGTGCCAGCAGTTTAGTGGCGGGAGGTTACGAGCAGTACTTC.

This chain uses TRBV6-1 with TRBJ2-4; maybe TRBD1 (6 bases). V was pared by 8 bases and J by 0 bases, with 11 bases between. CDR1 and CDR2 (germline): MNHNS, SASEGT. The CDR3 length is 14 residues. Here the CDR3 DNA reads TGTGCCAGCTGGCAGGGGATAGCCAAAAACATTCAGTACTTC. It codes for CASWQGIAKNIQYF.

This clone has only a few counts. This chain connects TRBV9 to TRBJ1-1, with TRBD1 identical over 8 bases. Germline trimming cut 1 base from V and 4 bases from J; bases unmatched to any gene: 6. Germline V gene sequence: CDR1 SGDLS, CDR2 YYNGEE. This CDR3 is built from 15 residues. The CDR3 DNA reads as TGTGCCAGCAGCGTACAACCGGACAGGGTCACTGAAGCTTTCTTT. Residues: CASSVQPDRVTEAFF.

This rearrangement joins TRBV15 to TRBJ1-2, with TRBD1 matching over 9 bases. Germline lookup yields CDR1 LNHNV and CDR2 YYDKDF (reference sequence). CDR3 length equals 17 residues. V lost 0 bases and J lost 4; bases outside the gene matches: 9. The chain's CDR3 is CATSRDRGGQGFYGYTF. The CDR3 nucleotides read TGTGCCACCAGCAGAGATCGCGGGGGACAGGGATTCTATGGCTACACCTTC.

V is TRBV4-3 and J is TRBJ1-2; a weak D match, TRBD1 (5 bases). V was pared by 4 bases and J by 4 bases, with 16 bases between. Germline lookup yields CDR1 LGHNA and CDR2 YSLEER. CDR3 length equals 15 residues. This chain's CDR3 is CASSRDSSWGYGYTF. DNA of the CDR3: TGCGCCAGCAGCCGGGACTCCTCATGGGGCTATGGCTACACCTTC.

The J gene is TRBJ2-6, the V gene TRBV5-5; 10 positions agree with TRBD1. In germline, CDR1 is SGHKS, CDR2 YYEKEE (reference sequence). The CDR3 runs to 18 residues. V gave up 5 bases and J gave up 2 bases; unmatched junction bases: 10. In DNA, the CDR3 is TGTGCCAGCAGGTCCTCGTGGACAGGGGGAGCTGGGGCCAACGTCCTGACTTTC. It translates to CASRSSWTGGAGANVLTF.

About this clone itself: The CDR3 does not end in the conserved phenylalanine or tryptophan, so this is likely a read error. V gene TRBV29-1 combines with J gene TRBJ2-2; the match to TRBD2 covers 13 bases. Germline CDR1 SQVTM, CDR2 ANQGSEA. There are 17 residues in the CDR3. The trim removed 4 bases at V and 0 bases at J, leaving 5 bases unmatched. DNA for the CDR3: TGCAGCGTTGGGCGGACTAGCGGGGGTGCGAACACCGGGGAGCTGTTTTCT. Protein product: CSVGRTSGGANTGELFS.

This clone was seen only once. The chain recombines TRBV27 with TRBJ1-3, with TRBD1 as a possible D gene (5 bases). Between the trimmed V and J ends, which lost 3 bases and 4 bases, there was a span of 10 bases. Germline assignment: CDR1 MNHEY and CDR2 SMNVEV (reference sequence). This CDR3 is built from 14 residues. CDR3 nucleotide sequence: TGTGCCAGCAGTTTGGGGGGTTCGGGAAACACCATATATTTT. Its translation is CASSLGGSGNTIYF.

CDR3 protein: CRGGAEDTQYF. The CDR3, as DNA: TGCCGCGGGGGGGCGGAAGATACGCAGTATTTT. The rearrangement joins TRBV20-1 to TRBJ2-3; 9 positions agree with TRBD2. CDR1 and CDR2 (germline): DFQATT, SNEGSKA (reference sequence). The CDR3 runs to 11 residues.

The chain uses TRBV7-9 and TRBJ1-1; TRBD1 agrees at 9 bases. The CDR3 length is 15 residues. The germline gives CDR1 SEHNR, CDR2 FQNEAQ (reference sequence). V shed 8 bases and J 4 bases; nucleotides not matched to a gene: 11. This CDR3 reads CASFLQGAIGTEAFF. CDR3 DNA sequence: TGTGCCAGCTTTCTACAGGGGGCTATCGGCACTGAAGCTTTCTTT.

A word on this clone: One end of the junction is discordant with germline, which a read error may explain. The chain has TRBV7-9 and TRBJ1-2; tentative D call: TRBD1 (5 bases). This CDR3 has 12 amino acids. The germline gives CDR1 SEHNR, CDR2 FQNEAQ (reference sequence). The CDR3, as DNA: TGTTCCAGCAGCCAATCGGGGGAAGGCTACACCTTC. Its protein is CSSSQSGEGYTF. Combining the CDR3 with reference TRBV7-9 and TRBJ1-2 gives the whole variable domain DTGVSQNPRHKITKRGQNVTFRCDPISEHNRLYWYRQTLGQGPEFLTYFQNEAQLEKSRLLSDRFSAERPKGSFSTLEIQRTEQGDSAMYLCSSSQSGEGYTFGSGTRLTVV.

The CDR3, as DNA: TGTGCCAGCAGCCTCGACAGGGAATCCCCCCTCCACTTT. It specifies CASSLDRESPLHF. This chain links TRBV7-6 with TRBJ1-6; 7 bases align to TRBD1. This CDR3 has 13 residues. Germline-derived CDR1 and CDR2 are SGHVS and FNYEAQ. Trimming removed 5 bases from V and 13 bases from J; junction bases left unmatched: 8.